Shown below are 2 T cell receptor beta chains from a single sample sequenced in a study of CD4 and CD8 cells across lung adenocarcinoma regions. One entry per CDR3 protein results from TCRdb running MiXCR on the PCR reads. The sample contains some 25,000 distinct CDR3 sequences, approximately 53% of which appear only once. Source material: CD8+ T cells from the center of a lung tumor. These receptors were obtained from a male donor with lung adenocarcinoma. The CD4 and CD8 labels of this study may be unreliable.

This clonotype has ten or more counts. V is TRBV27 and J is TRBJ2-5, with 11 bases that match TRBD2. Losses at the gene ends were 5 bases for V and 5 bases for J; bases not matched to a gene: 7. This CDR3 has 15 residues. Germline V lookup: CDR1 MNHEY, CDR2 SMNVEV (reference sequence). The DNA for the CDR3 is TGTGCCAGCAGTCCGACACTAGCGGGAGTTGAGACCCAGTACTTC. As protein: CASSPTLAGVETQYF.

This clonotype has a single count. One end of the junction fails to match germline, which may point to a read error. The genes are TRBV6-1 and TRBJ1-1; TRBD1 agrees at 9 bases. There are 14 residues in the CDR3. Germline CDR1 reads MNHNS; CDR2 reads SASEGT. The DNA for the CDR3 is TGTGCCAGCACCGGGACAGGGTACGAGACTGAAGCCACCTTC. This encodes CASTGTGYETEATF.